The clone carrying this T cell receptor (beta chain) was observed a handful of times. The antigen is not known. The data belong to a study of T cell repertoires in cytomegalovirus infection. Looking at the study overall: Public TCR beta signatures were indicative of both CMV infection and a matching HLA type. General study points: Public TCR beta family frequency separated CMV-and-HLA carriers, including in an independent cohort. The ex vivo response was dominated by HLA-C-restricted CMV-specific TCR beta clonotypes.

A single record per CDR3 protein comes from TCRdb applying MiXCR to the reads. The sample consists of roughly 300,000 distinct CDR3 sequences, more than 20% of them appearing once. The V gene lost 2 bases and the J gene lost 0 bases, with 17 bases spanning the gap. The germline V gene encodes CDR1 MNHEY and CDR2 SVGEGT. There are 19 residues in the CDR3. The receptor was isolated from a human donor in good health (CMV status not recorded). Some clones in this sample may be carry-over from other donors' samples. The chain links TRBV6-2 or TRBV6-3 to TRBJ2-6, with D possibly matching TRBD1 (6 bases). Sequencing used PBMCs. The CDR3 spells CASSYQSGEFPSGANVLTF. DNA of the CDR3: TGTGCCAGCAGTTACCAGTCAGGGGAATTTCCCTCTGGGGCCAACGTCCTGACTTTC.